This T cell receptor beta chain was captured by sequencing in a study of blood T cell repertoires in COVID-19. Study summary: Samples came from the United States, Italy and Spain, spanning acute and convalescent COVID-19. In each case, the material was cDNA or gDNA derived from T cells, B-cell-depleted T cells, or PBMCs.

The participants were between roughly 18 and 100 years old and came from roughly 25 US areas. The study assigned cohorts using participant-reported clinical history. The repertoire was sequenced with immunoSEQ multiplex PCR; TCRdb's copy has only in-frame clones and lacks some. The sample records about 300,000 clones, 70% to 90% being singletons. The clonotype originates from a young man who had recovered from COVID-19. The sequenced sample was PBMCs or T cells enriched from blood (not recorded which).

CDR3 DNA sequence: TGTGCCAGCAGCTTAGACGGGAGCGGCTATGAGCAGTTCTTC. This gives the protein CASSLDGSGYEQFF. V usage is TRBV11-3 and J usage is TRBJ2-1, with D perhaps matching TRBD2 (6 bases). The CDR3 loop spans 14 amino acids. V gave up 0 bases and J gave up 8 bases, with 11 bases separating them. CDR1 is SGHNT and CDR2 is YENEEA in the germline V gene.